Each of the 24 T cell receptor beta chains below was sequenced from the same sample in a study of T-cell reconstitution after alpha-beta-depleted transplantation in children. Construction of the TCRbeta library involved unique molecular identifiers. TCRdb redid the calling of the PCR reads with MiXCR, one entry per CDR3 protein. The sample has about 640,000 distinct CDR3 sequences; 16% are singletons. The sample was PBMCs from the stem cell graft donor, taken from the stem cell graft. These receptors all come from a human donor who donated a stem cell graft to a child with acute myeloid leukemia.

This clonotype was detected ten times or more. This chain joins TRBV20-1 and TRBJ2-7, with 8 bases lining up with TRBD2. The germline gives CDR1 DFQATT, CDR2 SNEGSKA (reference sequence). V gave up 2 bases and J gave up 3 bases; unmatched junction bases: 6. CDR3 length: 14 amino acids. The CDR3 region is CSARPGGPFYEQYF. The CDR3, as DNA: TGCAGTGCTAGACCGGGGGGGCCATTCTACGAGCAGTACTTC.

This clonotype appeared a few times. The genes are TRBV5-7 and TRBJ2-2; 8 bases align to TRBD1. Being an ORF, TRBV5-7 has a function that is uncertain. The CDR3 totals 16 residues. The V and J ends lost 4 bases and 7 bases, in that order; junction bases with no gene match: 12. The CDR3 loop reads CASSPRDRMDRGELFF. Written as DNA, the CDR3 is TGTGCCAGCAGCCCCAGGGACAGGATGGACCGCGGGGAGCTGTTTTTT.

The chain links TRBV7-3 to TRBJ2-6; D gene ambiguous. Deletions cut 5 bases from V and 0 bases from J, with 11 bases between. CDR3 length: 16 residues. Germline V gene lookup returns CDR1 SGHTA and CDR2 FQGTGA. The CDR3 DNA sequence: TGTGCCAGCAGCACAGTCAGGAGCTCTGGGGCCAACGTCCTGACTTTC. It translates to CASSTVRSSGANVLTF.

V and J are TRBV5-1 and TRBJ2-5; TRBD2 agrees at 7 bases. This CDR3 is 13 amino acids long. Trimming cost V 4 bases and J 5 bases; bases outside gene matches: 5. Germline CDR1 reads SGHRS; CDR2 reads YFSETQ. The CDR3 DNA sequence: TGCGCCAGCAGCCTACTAGCGAGGGAGACCCAGTACTTC. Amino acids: CASSLLARETQYF.

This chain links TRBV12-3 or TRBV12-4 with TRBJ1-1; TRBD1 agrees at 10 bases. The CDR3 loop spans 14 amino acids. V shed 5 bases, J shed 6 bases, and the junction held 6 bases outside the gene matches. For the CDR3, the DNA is TGTGCCAGCAGTCCGGGGACAGGGGAGGCTGAAGCTTTCTTT. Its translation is CASSPGTGEAEAFF.

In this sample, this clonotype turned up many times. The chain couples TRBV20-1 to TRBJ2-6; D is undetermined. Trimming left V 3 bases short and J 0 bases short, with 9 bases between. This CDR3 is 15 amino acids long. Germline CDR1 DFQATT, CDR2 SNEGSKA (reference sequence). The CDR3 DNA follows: TGCAGTGCTAGGGATTCATTCTCTGGGGCCAACGTCCTGACTTTC. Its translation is CSARDSFSGANVLTF.

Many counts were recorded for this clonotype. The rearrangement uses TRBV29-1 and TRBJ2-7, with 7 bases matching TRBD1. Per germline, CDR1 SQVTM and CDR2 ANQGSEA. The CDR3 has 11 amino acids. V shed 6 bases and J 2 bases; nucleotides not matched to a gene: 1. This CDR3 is CSVTGPYEQYV. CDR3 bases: TGCAGCGTGACAGGGCCCTACGAGCAGTACGTC.

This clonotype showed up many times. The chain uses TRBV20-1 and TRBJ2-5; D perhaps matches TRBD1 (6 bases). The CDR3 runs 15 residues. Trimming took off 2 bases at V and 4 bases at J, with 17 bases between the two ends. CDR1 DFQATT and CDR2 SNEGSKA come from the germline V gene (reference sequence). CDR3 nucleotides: TGCAGTGCTAGAAGGGCAGGGGAGATTAGAGAGACCCAGTACTTC. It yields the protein CSARRAGEIRETQYF.

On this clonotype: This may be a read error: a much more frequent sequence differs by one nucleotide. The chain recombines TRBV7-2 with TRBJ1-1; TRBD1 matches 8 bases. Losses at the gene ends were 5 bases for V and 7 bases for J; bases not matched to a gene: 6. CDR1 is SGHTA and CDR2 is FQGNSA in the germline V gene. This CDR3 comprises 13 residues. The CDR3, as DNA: TGTGCCAGCAGCCACAGACAGGGGCTTGAAGCTTTCTTT. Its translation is CASSHRQGLEAFF.

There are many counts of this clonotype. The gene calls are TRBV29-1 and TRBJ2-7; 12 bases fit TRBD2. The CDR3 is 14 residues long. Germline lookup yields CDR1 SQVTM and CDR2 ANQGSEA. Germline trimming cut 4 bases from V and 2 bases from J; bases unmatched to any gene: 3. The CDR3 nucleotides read TGCAGCGTTGTAGGACTAGCGGGGACCTACGAGCAGTACTTC. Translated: CSVVGLAGTYEQYF.

CDR3 DNA sequence: TGTGCCAGCAGTCAATACAGGGGGCTGTATTACAATGAGCAGTTCTTC. Translation gives CASSQYRGLYYNEQFF. This chain joins TRBV28 and TRBJ2-1; 9 positions agree with TRBD1. The germline V gene encodes CDR1 MDHEN and CDR2 SYDVKM. With 5 bases clipped from V and 4 bases from J, the junction kept 9 bases outside the gene matches. The CDR3 consists of 16 residues.

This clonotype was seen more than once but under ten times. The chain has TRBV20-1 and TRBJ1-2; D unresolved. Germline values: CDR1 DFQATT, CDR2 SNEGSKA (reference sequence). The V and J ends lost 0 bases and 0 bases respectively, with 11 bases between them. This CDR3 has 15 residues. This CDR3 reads CSARDGRVTNYGYTF. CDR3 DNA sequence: TGCAGTGCTAGAGATGGGAGGGTAACTAACTATGGCTACACCTTC.

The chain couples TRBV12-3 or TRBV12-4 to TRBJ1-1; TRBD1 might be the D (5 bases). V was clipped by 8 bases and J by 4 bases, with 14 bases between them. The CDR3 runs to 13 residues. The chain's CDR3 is CASRPPGRTEAFF. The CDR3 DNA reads TGTGCCAGCCGTCCTCCGGGGCGCACTGAAGCTTTCTTT.

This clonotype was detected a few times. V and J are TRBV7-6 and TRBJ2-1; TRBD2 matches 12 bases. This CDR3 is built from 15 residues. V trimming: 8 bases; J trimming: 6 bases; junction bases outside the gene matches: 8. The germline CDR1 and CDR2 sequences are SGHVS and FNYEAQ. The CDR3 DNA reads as TGTGCCAGCTCCCTACGGACTAGCGGGGTCAATGAGCAGTTCTTC. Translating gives CASSLRTSGVNEQFF.

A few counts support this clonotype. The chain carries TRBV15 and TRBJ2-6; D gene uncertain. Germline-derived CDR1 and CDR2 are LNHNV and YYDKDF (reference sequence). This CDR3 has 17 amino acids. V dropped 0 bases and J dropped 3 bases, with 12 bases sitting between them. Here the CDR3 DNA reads TGTGCCACCAGCAGAGATGTGGAGATCAATGGGGCCAACGTCCTGACTTTC. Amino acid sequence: CATSRDVEINGANVLTF.

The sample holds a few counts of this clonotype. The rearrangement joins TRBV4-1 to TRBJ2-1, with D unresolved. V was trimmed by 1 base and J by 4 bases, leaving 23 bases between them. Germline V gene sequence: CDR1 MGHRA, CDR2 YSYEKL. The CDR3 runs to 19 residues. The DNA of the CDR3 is TGCGCCAGCAGCCAAGTGACGGGCCCCGCGGAGCCTTCTTACAATGAGCAGTTCTTC. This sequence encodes CASSQVTGPAEPSYNEQFF.

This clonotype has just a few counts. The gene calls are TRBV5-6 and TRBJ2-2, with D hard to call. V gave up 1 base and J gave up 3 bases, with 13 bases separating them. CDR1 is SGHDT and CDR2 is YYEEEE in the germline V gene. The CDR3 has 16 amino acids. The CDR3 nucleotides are TGTGCCAGCAGCTTGAGATCGGGTGGGGACACCGGGGAGCTGTTTTTT. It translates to CASSLRSGGDTGELFF.

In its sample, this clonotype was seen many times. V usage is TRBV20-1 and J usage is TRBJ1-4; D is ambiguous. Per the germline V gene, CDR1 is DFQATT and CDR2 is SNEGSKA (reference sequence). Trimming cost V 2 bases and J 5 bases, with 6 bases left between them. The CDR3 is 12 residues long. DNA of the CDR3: TGCAGTGCTAGACAGCCGAATGAAAAACTGTTTTTT. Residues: CSARQPNEKLFF.

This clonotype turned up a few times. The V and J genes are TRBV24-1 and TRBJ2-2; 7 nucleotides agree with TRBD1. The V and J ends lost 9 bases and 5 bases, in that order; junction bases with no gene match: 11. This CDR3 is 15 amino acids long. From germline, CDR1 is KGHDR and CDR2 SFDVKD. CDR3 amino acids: CATGKQGLVTGELFF. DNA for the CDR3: TGTGCCACCGGAAAACAGGGGCTGGTAACCGGGGAGCTGTTTTTT.

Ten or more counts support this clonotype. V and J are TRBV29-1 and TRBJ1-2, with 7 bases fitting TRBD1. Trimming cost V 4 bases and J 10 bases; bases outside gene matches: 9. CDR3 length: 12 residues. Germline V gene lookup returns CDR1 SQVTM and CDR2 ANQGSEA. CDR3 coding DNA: TGCAGCGTTGGACGACAGGGCGAAGACTACACCTTC. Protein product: CSVGRQGEDYTF.

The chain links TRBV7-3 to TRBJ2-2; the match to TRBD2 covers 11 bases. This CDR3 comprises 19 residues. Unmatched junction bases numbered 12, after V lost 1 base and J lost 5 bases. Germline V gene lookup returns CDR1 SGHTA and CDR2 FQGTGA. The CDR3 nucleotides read TGTGCCAGCAGCTTAATGCCCCCGACTAGCGGGACCGGGACCGGGGAGCTGTTTTTT. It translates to CASSLMPPTSGTGTGELFF.

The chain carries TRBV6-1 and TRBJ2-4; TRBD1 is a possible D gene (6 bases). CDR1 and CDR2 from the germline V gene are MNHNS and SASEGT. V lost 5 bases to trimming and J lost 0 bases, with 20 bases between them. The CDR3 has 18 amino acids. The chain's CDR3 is CASSTQKQGDLAKNIQYF. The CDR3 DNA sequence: TGTGCCAGCAGTACACAAAAACAGGGAGACTTAGCCAAAAACATTCAGTACTTC.

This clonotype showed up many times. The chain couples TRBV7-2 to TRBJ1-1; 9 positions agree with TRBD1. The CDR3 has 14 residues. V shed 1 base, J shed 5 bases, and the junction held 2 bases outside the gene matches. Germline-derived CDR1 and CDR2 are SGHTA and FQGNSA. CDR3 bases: TGTGCCAGCAGCTTAGGGGGACAGGGTACTGAAGCTTTCTTT. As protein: CASSLGGQGTEAFF.

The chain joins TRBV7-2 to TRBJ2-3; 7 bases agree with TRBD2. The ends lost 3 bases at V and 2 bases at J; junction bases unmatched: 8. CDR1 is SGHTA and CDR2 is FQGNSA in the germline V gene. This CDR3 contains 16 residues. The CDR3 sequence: CASSLAGRDYTDTQYF. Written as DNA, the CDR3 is TGTGCCAGCAGCTTGGCGGGCCGGGACTACACAGATACGCAGTATTTT. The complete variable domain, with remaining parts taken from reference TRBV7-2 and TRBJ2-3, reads GAGVSQSPSNKVTEKGKDVELRCDPISGHTALYWYRQSLGQGLEFLIYFQGNSAPDKSGLPSDRFSAERTGGSVSTLTIQRTQQEDSAVYLCASSLAGRDYTDTQYFGPGTRLTVL.